The 27 T cell receptor beta chains below all came from one sample that was sequenced in a study of T cells in Graves' hyperthyroidism and ophthalmopathy. TCR beta CDR3 regions were amplified from RNA transcripts. Carried out on the TCR CDR3, a first-round RT-PCR used the HTBI primer set. Via MiXCR, TCRdb re-called the multiplex PCR reads, giving one row per CDR3 protein. The sample contains hundreds of thousands of distinct CDR3 sequences, over 15% of which appear only once. The specimen sequenced was blood. Receptors were obtained from a woman between 45 and 60 years old with Graves' hyperthyroidism that later progressed to Graves' ophthalmopathy.

This clonotype was seen repeatedly, ten times or more. The rearrangement joins TRBV5-1 to TRBJ2-7; the match to TRBD1 covers 9 bases. This CDR3 comprises 14 residues. Germline CDR1 is SGHRS and CDR2 is YFSETQ. V lost 4 bases and J lost 7; bases outside the gene matches: 9. The CDR3 loop reads CASSKTGGSKEQYF. The CDR3 region has the DNA TGCGCCAGCAGCAAGACAGGGGGATCGAAGGAGCAGTACTTC. The full variable domain, rest sourced from reference TRBV5-1 and TRBJ2-7, is KAGVTQTPRYLIKTRGQQVTLSCSPISGHRSVSWYQQTPGQGLQFLFEYFSETQRNKGNFPGRFSGRQFSNSRSEMNVSTLELGDSALYLCASSKTGGSKEQYFGPGTRLTVT.

The chain links TRBV2 to TRBJ2-5; 9 bases align to TRBD1. Trimming cost V 6 bases and J 0 bases; bases outside gene matches: 11. In germline, CDR1 is SNHLY, CDR2 FYNNEI. The CDR3 extends over 17 amino acids. DNA of the CDR3: TGTGCCAGCAGGGAACCGGGACAGGGCAGGTACCAAGAGACCCAGTACTTC. This translates into CASREPGQGRYQETQYF.

As concerns this clonotype: A junction boundary mismatches the germline segment, possibly from a read error. The chain employs TRBV18 and TRBJ1-1; 7 bases are shared with TRBD1. CDR3 length: 13 amino acids. The germline CDR1 and CDR2 sequences are KGHSH and LQKENI. CDR3 in DNA: TGTGCCATCTCACCTGGACAGGACGCTGAAGCTTTCTTT. This translates into CAISPGQDAEAFF.

This clonotype was counted ten times or more. CDR3 coding DNA: TGCAGTGCAACCGGGACACACTATGGCTACACCTTC. As protein: CSATGTHYGYTF. This chain connects TRBV20-1 to TRBJ1-2, with D possibly being TRBD1 (6 bases). This CDR3 comprises 12 residues. V dropped 6 bases and J dropped 3 bases, with 11 bases sitting between them. Germline assignment: CDR1 DFQATT and CDR2 SNEGSKA (reference sequence).

This clonotype was detected only a few times. V is TRBV10-1 and J is TRBJ1-1; D remains unclear. V was shortened by 3 bases and J by 4 bases, with 9 bases between the two germline ends. In germline, CDR1 is WNHNN, CDR2 SYGVQD (reference sequence). The CDR3 is 13 amino acids. CDR3 nucleotides: TGCGCCAGCAGTGACATACTGGGCACTGAAGCTTTCTTT. As protein: CASSDILGTEAFF.

This clonotype was detected a few times. The chain couples TRBV20-1 to TRBJ2-7, with D possibly being TRBD2 (5 bases). The CDR3 runs 15 residues. Germline V gene data show CDR1 as DFQATT and CDR2 as SNEGSKA (reference sequence). Trimming removed 5 bases at V and 4 bases at J, with 21 bases between. CDR3 DNA sequence: TGCAGTGCTGAACAGACCGGGAACAACCGGTACGAGCAGTACTTC. This encodes CSAEQTGNNRYEQYF.

This clonotype turned up a few times. The J gene is TRBJ1-2, the V gene TRBV6-1; a possible D gene is TRBD1 (6 bases). The CDR3 extends over 12 amino acids. Germline V gene data show CDR1 as MNHNS and CDR2 as SASEGT. With 6 bases removed from V and 8 bases from J, the gap between germline ends came to 13 bases. CDR3 DNA: TGTGCCAGCAGCGTAACAGGGTTGGGCTACACCTTC. Amino acids: CASSVTGLGYTF.

In its sample, this clonotype was seen many times. The V gene is TRBV27, the J gene TRBJ1-1; 7 positions match TRBD1. V lost 6 bases, J lost 5 bases, and 12 bases stayed unmatched. This CDR3 is 15 amino acids long. CDR1 MNHEY and CDR2 SMNVEV come from the germline V gene (reference sequence). CDR3 sequence: CASRTGYGFRTEAFF. CDR3 bases: TGTGCCAGCAGGACAGGGTATGGGTTTCGGACTGAAGCTTTCTTT.

This clonotype has at least ten counts. The CDR3 spells CASSLDTGTYEQYF. CDR3 sequence (DNA): TGTGCCAGCAGCTTAGATACGGGGACCTACGAGCAGTACTTC. V usage is TRBV7-2 and J usage is TRBJ2-7, with D possibly being TRBD2 (5 bases). The CDR3 runs to 14 residues. Trimming pared 1 base from V and 2 bases from J, leaving 9 bases between. Germline values: CDR1 SGHTA, CDR2 FQGNSA.

The chain has TRBV10-3 and TRBJ2-3; D possibly matches TRBD1 or TRBD2 (6 bases each). Germline V gene lookup returns CDR1 ENHRY and CDR2 SYGVKD. CDR3 size: 17 residues. Deletions cut 3 bases from V and 2 bases from J, with 18 bases between. CDR3 sequence: CAISDPQGRSPTDTQYF. CDR3 nucleotide sequence: TGTGCCATCAGTGATCCGCAGGGGAGGAGCCCCACAGATACGCAGTATTTT.

This clonotype was seen only a few times. The J gene is TRBJ1-4, the V gene TRBV12-3 or TRBV12-4; TRBD1 aligns across 7 bases. This CDR3 is 19 amino acids long. The trim removed 5 bases at V and 7 bases at J, leaving 22 bases unmatched. CDR3 amino acids: CASSAYPGQVDDEGEKLFF. The CDR3 region has the DNA TGTGCCAGCAGTGCATACCCCGGACAGGTCGACGATGAGGGTGAAAAACTGTTTTTT.

Concerning this clonotype: Possible read error: a much larger clone is one base away. The chain couples TRBV6-6 to TRBJ1-2; D is undetermined. This CDR3 has 13 residues. Germline CDR1 reads MNHNY; CDR2 reads SVGAGI (reference sequence). This chain's CDR3 is CASSHSPTYGYTF. The CDR3 DNA sequence: TGTGCCAGCAGTCACTCGCCAACCTATGGCTACACCTTC.

The sample holds many counts of this clonotype. The chain combines TRBV2 with TRBJ2-5; no firm D call. Trimming stripped 5 bases from V and 5 bases from J, with 12 bases between. Germline CDR1 reads SNHLY; CDR2 reads FYNNEI. The CDR3 sequence is 13 residues long. The chain's CDR3 is CASSSGVGETQYF. As DNA, the CDR3 is TGTGCCAGCAGTTCAGGCGTTGGTGAGACCCAGTACTTC.

This clonotype showed up just a few times. V gene TRBV3-1 combines with J gene TRBJ1-3; D uncertain. CDR3 length: 15 residues. The germline V and J ends were trimmed by 2 bases and 2 bases, with 10 bases remaining between them. Germline values: CDR1 LGHDT, CDR2 YNNKEL (reference sequence). CDR3 nucleotide sequence: TGTGCCAGCAGCCAATCCCCAGGTCCTGGAAACACCATATATTTT. Translated: CASSQSPGPGNTIYF.

This clonotype was picked up many times. DNA for the CDR3: TGTGCCAGCAGCTCGGGATTCCGGGACAGGGCCTACGAGCAGTACTTC. Translation: CASSSGFRDRAYEQYF. The gene calls are TRBV11-2 and TRBJ2-7, with 9 bases identical to TRBD1. The CDR3 loop spans 16 amino acids. CDR1 and CDR2 from the germline V gene are SGHAT and FQNNGV. J lost 2 bases, V lost 4 bases, and 9 bases had no gene match.

The V gene is TRBV6-2 or TRBV6-3, the J gene TRBJ2-5; no definite D call. Trimming left V 0 bases short and J 3 bases short, with 8 bases between. Germline CDR1 is MNHEY and CDR2 is SVGEGT. This CDR3 contains 14 residues. In DNA, the CDR3 is TGTGCCAGCAGTTACTCGAGGCCTGAAGAGACCCAGTACTTC. Residues: CASSYSRPEETQYF.

This clonotype has ten or more counts. This chain links TRBV12-3 or TRBV12-4 with TRBJ1-5, with a possible D match to TRBD1 (6 bases). The CDR3 is made up of 14 amino acids. V shed 6 bases and J shed 3 bases, with 12 bases lying between them. The CDR3 region has the DNA TGTGCCAGCAGGTGGACAGCCTCCAATCAGCCCCAGCATTTT. It translates to CASRWTASNQPQHF.

This clonotype has a count of ten or more. The V call is TRBV7-3, the J call TRBJ2-7; 9 nucleotides match TRBD1. The CDR3 covers 15 residues. With V trimmed by 5 bases and J by 3 bases, 8 bases remained unmatched. Germline V gives CDR1 SGHTA, CDR2 FQGTGA. The CDR3 region has the DNA TGTGCCAGCAGCGTCTCCGGGACAGGGATCTACGAGCAGTACTTC. It specifies CASSVSGTGIYEQYF.

This clonotype was counted at least ten times. The rearrangement joins TRBV11-2 to TRBJ2-7, with 8 nucleotides matching TRBD2. Germline V gives CDR1 SGHAT, CDR2 FQNNGV. The CDR3 extends over 15 amino acids. Trimming at V came to 7 bases and at J to 3 bases, leaving 11 bases not matched to a gene. The CDR3 loop is CASTQGAGEFYEQYF. For the CDR3, the DNA is TGTGCCAGCACCCAAGGAGCGGGGGAGTTCTACGAGCAGTACTTC.

This clonotype was seen only a few times. The chain couples TRBV12-3 or TRBV12-4 to TRBJ1-2; D ambiguous. Trimming cost V 6 bases and J 2 bases, with 22 bases left between them. The CDR3 runs 17 residues. The CDR3 loop reads CASRKTGPRTGNYGYTF. The CDR3 DNA sequence: TGTGCCAGCAGAAAAACGGGCCCCCGGACGGGAAACTATGGCTACACCTTC.

This chain uses TRBV6-2 or TRBV6-3 with TRBJ2-2; unclear D gene. With 6 bases removed from V and 1 base from J, the gap between germline ends came to 12 bases. The CDR3 runs to 15 residues. From germline, CDR1 is MNHEY and CDR2 SVGEGT. Here the CDR3 reads CASRWARQNTGELFF. In nucleotides, the CDR3 is TGTGCCAGCAGATGGGCGCGACAGAACACCGGGGAGCTGTTTTTT.

This clonotype was seen only a few times. This chain joins TRBV7-2 and TRBJ1-4, with TRBD1 identical over 7 bases. This CDR3 contains 18 residues. V lost 4 bases and J lost 0; bases outside the gene matches: 11. Germline CDR1 reads SGHTA; CDR2 reads FQGNSA. CDR3 coding DNA: TGTGCCAGCAGCTCTAGGGACGGGACAGCTGCAACTAATGAAAAACTGTTTTTT. The encoded protein is CASSSRDGTAATNEKLFF.

This clonotype occurred many times. The gene calls are TRBV5-1 and TRBJ2-3, with D possibly being TRBD2 (5 bases). In germline, CDR1 is SGHRS, CDR2 YFSETQ. The CDR3 totals 16 residues. V was clipped by 0 bases and J by 4 bases, with 15 bases between them. The CDR3 loop is CASSLAGIVGADTQYF. In DNA, the CDR3 is TGCGCCAGCAGCTTGGCCGGGATCGTGGGAGCAGATACGCAGTATTTT.

This clonotype was found many times. The junction shows a germline mismatch at one end, possibly a read error. V and J are TRBV12-3 or TRBV12-4 and TRBJ2-5; TRBD2 is a possible D gene (6 bases). The CDR3 runs to 17 residues. CDR3 sequence reads: CAGSFTPYGTRQETQYF. CDR3 nucleotides: TGTGCCGGCAGTTTCACTCCTTACGGGACTCGACAAGAGACCCAGTACTTC.

The V and J genes are TRBV6-1 and TRBJ1-1, with D uncertain. The CDR3 has 11 amino acids. The germline gives CDR1 MNHNS, CDR2 SASEGT. Deletions cut 5 bases from V and 5 bases from J, with 6 bases between. The DNA for the CDR3 is TGTGCCAGCAGTAAGCGGACTGAAGCTTTCTTT. It yields the protein CASSKRTEAFF.

The rearrangement links TRBV15 to TRBJ2-7, with 10 nucleotides matching TRBD1. V lost 5 bases, J lost 5 bases, and 6 bases stayed unmatched. Germline CDR1 is LNHNV and CDR2 is YYDKDF (reference sequence). The length of the CDR3 is 14 residues. The CDR3 region has the DNA TGTGCCACCAGCCCCCGGACAGGGGGACACGAGCAGTACTTC. Protein: CATSPRTGGHEQYF.

This clonotype was picked up many times. The chain recombines TRBV20-1 with TRBJ2-5, with 8 bases aligning to TRBD2. Looked up from germline, CDR1 is DFQATT and CDR2 is SNEGSKA (reference sequence). The CDR3 covers 13 residues. With V trimmed by 7 bases and J by 2 bases, 6 bases remained unmatched. The chain's CDR3 is CSVPTSAQETQYF. The DNA for the CDR3 is TGCAGTGTCCCGACTAGCGCACAAGAGACCCAGTACTTC.